Shown below are 6 T cell receptor beta chains from a single sample sequenced in a study of response to subunit inactivated influenza vaccine. TCRdb independently ran MiXCR on the RT-PCR reads; one entry per CDR3 protein. The sample contains more than 700,000 distinct CDR3 sequences, 21% of which appear only once. This material consisted of PBMCs from blood, taken around 5 days after vaccination. The receptor set was obtained from a middle-aged man who received an inactivated influenza vaccine.

This chain uses TRBV20-1 with TRBJ1-2; D gene uncertain. This CDR3 is 13 amino acids long. The V and J ends lost 6 bases and 4 bases respectively, with 15 bases between them. Germline-derived CDR1 and CDR2 are DFQATT and SNEGSKA (reference sequence). The CDR3 DNA is TGCAGTGCCAAAGACGGACCATCCTATGGCTACACCTTC. It codes for CSAKDGPSYGYTF.

This clonotype was seen a few times. The V gene is TRBV12-3 or TRBV12-4, the J gene TRBJ2-3, with TRBD2 matching 8 bases. This CDR3 has 16 amino acids. V shed 6 bases and J 0 bases; nucleotides not matched to a gene: 8. The CDR3 spells CASSPRLAPSTDTQYF. CDR3 nucleotide sequence: TGTGCCAGCAGCCCCAGACTAGCGCCGAGCACAGATACGCAGTATTTT.

CDR3 nucleotide sequence: TGCAGCATCCCCCCGCAGGGGAATGAGCAGTTCTTC. This codes for CSIPPQGNEQFF. V is TRBV29-1 and J is TRBJ2-1; a possible D gene is TRBD1 (6 bases). Trimming cost V 8 bases and J 7 bases, with 15 bases left between them. CDR1 and CDR2 from the germline V gene are SQVTM and ANQGSEA. This CDR3 has 12 amino acids.

This rearrangement joins TRBV7-2 to TRBJ2-7, with D tentatively TRBD2 (6 bases). This CDR3 spans 15 amino acids. Germline CDR1 and CDR2: SGHTA and FQGNSA. Trimming took 0 bases from V and 12 from J, leaving 21 bases between them. The CDR3 loop reads CASSLASPPSREWYF. The CDR3 DNA sequence: TGTGCCAGCAGCTTAGCCTCCCCCCCCTCACGGGAGTGGTACTTC.

This rearrangement joins TRBV3-1 to TRBJ1-4; 8 bases fit TRBD1. The CDR3 is made up of 18 amino acids. The J segment lost 6 bases and the V segment lost 0 bases, leaving 12 bases of the junction unmatched. Germline CDR1 reads LGHDT; CDR2 reads YNNKEL (reference sequence). CDR3 residues: CASSQELFQGAVDEKLFF. The CDR3 DNA reads TGTGCCAGCAGCCAAGAATTGTTCCAGGGGGCGGTGGATGAAAAACTGTTTTTT.

This rearrangement joins TRBV20-1 to TRBJ2-7; the match to TRBD2 covers 14 bases. With V trimmed by 6 bases and J by 2 bases, 6 bases remained unmatched. The CDR3 is made up of 15 amino acids. Germline V gives CDR1 DFQATT, CDR2 SNEGSKA (reference sequence). CDR3 in amino acids: CSAVGTSGGPYEQYF. CDR3 DNA: TGCAGTGCCGTCGGGACTAGCGGGGGTCCCTACGAGCAGTACTTC.